This T cell receptor beta chain was captured in a study of T cells in Graves' hyperthyroidism and ophthalmopathy. General study points: The model forecast ophthalmopathy, anticipating it by a median approximately 6.2 months before onset. Researchers found most expanded thyroid clonotypes above 0.001 in blood as well.

Germline assignment: CDR1 SGHTA and CDR2 FQGNSA. The V and J ends lost 5 bases and 0 bases, in that order; junction bases with no gene match: 10. CDR3 length: 16 amino acids. This clonotype was picked up many times. Antigen specificity is unknown. The definition of stable Graves' hyperthyroidism was no ophthalmopathy progression within 18 months. The authors obtained PBMCs from around 11 ml of fresh peripheral blood. What was amplified from RNA transcripts were TCR beta CDR3 regions. First-round RT-PCR with HTBI primers amplified the TCR CDR3 region. TCRdb reanalysed the multiplex PCR reads using MiXCR and keeps one entry per CDR3 protein. The profile shows around 520,000 distinct CDR3 sequences, less than 15% of them singletons.

Sequenced: blood. This clonotype was sampled from a woman in her forties with Graves' hyperthyroidism. V usage is TRBV7-2 and J usage is TRBJ2-7; TRBD1 matches at 7 bases. The DNA of the CDR3 is TGTGCCAGCAGCCTCAGGGCCGGGACAGACTCCTACGAGCAGTACTTC. Protein: CASSLRAGTDSYEQYF.